These 23 T cell receptor beta chains share one sample of origin, sequenced in a study of T cell repertoires in cytomegalovirus infection. From the reads, TCRdb called clonotypes with MiXCR, one entry per CDR3 protein. The sample has some 100,000 distinct CDR3 sequences, approximately 28% seen once. Which antigens these TCRs recognize remains unknown. This specimen was CD8+ T cells from cultured PBMCs, taken from culture after CMV antigen stimulation. The receptors come from a human donor in good health (CMV status not recorded). Some clones in this sample may be carry-over from other donors' samples.

This clonotype was detected only a few times. This chain links TRBV12-5 with TRBJ2-2; no definite D call. Per germline, CDR1 LGHNT and CDR2 FRNRAP. The CDR3 length is 12 residues. The V and J ends lost 6 bases and 2 bases respectively, with 4 bases between them. The CDR3 region has the DNA TGTGCTAGTGGAGTTAACACCGGGGAGCTGTTTTTT. It specifies CASGVNTGELFF.

This clonotype was seen repeatedly, ten times or more. This rearrangement joins TRBV7-8 to TRBJ2-7; D might be TRBD1 or TRBD2, each matching 6 bases. V was clipped by 1 base and J by 2 bases, with 12 bases between them. This CDR3 spans 15 amino acids. Germline V CDR1 and CDR2: SGHVS, FQNEAQ. CDR3 nucleotide sequence: TGTGCCAGCAGCTTAGAGGCGGGGACAACCTACGAGCAGTACTTC. It codes for CASSLEAGTTYEQYF.

This clonotype was seen more than once but under ten times. This chain joins TRBV7-7 and TRBJ2-5; D is unresolved. CDR3 size: 14 residues. The germline CDR1 and CDR2 sequences are SSHAT and FNYEAQ (reference sequence). V lost 5 bases and J lost 0, with 10 bases in between. The CDR3 nucleotides are TGTGCCAGCAGCCTCGACTCGTACCAAGAGACCCAGTACTTC. Amino acids: CASSLDSYQETQYF.

The chain carries TRBV5-6 and TRBJ2-7; D ambiguous. Deletions cut 0 bases from V and 0 bases from J, with 10 bases between. This CDR3 region has 15 residues. Germline V gene sequence: CDR1 SGHDT, CDR2 YYEEEE. The CDR3 protein is CASSLDAGTSYEQYF. CDR3 DNA sequence: TGTGCCAGCAGCTTGGACGCAGGAACCTCCTACGAGCAGTACTTC.

The V call is TRBV5-1, the J call TRBJ2-7, with TRBD2 identical over 9 bases. Per germline, CDR1 SGHRS and CDR2 YFSETQ. The CDR3 runs 16 residues. Losses at the gene ends were 2 bases for V and 6 bases for J; bases not matched to a gene: 12. The CDR3 is CASSLRAGGTLIEQYF. CDR3 DNA: TGCGCCAGCAGCTTAAGAGCGGGGGGAACGTTAATCGAGCAGTACTTC.

V gene TRBV7-8 combines with J gene TRBJ2-1; 13 bases map to TRBD2. The germline gives CDR1 SGHVS, CDR2 FQNEAQ. Trimming removed 6 bases from V and 4 bases from J; junction bases left unmatched: 6. The CDR3 contains 16 residues. CDR3 sequence reads: CASRGLAGELYNEQFF. The CDR3 DNA sequence: TGTGCCAGCAGAGGACTAGCGGGGGAGCTTTACAATGAGCAGTTCTTC.

J is TRBJ1-2 and V is TRBV19; tentatively, D is TRBD1 (6 bases). Trimming took off 5 bases at V and 2 bases at J, with 15 bases between the two ends. The germline V gene has CDR1 LNHDA and CDR2 SQIVND (reference sequence). The CDR3 has 15 residues. The CDR3 coding sequence is TGTGCCAGTAGTTTCGGGACCAGGGGCAACTATGGCTACACCTTC. It codes for CASSFGTRGNYGYTF.

This clonotype was picked up a small number of times. This chain joins TRBV7-9 and TRBJ1-4; D possibly corresponds to TRBD1 (5 bases). The CDR3 runs to 14 residues. V shed 5 bases and J shed 8 bases, with 15 bases lying between them. Germline CDR1 is SEHNR and CDR2 is FQNEAQ (reference sequence). The CDR3 DNA is TGTGCCAGCAGCGGGGGACCGATCGGCGAAAAACTGTTTTTT. Its translation is CASSGGPIGEKLFF.

V usage is TRBV12-3 or TRBV12-4 and J usage is TRBJ1-5, with a possible D match to TRBD1 (5 bases). With 6 bases removed from V and 4 bases from J, the gap between germline ends came to 19 bases. This CDR3 has 16 amino acids. CDR3 region: CASSSLGAGKNQPQHF. CDR3 DNA sequence: TGTGCCAGCAGCTCCCTAGGGGCCGGAAAAAATCAGCCCCAGCATTTT.

This clonotype was detected many times. The chain uses TRBV7-8 and TRBJ2-1; TRBD2 matches 7 bases. Germline-derived CDR1 and CDR2 are SGHVS and FQNEAQ. The CDR3 covers 16 residues. V gave up 1 base and J gave up 5 bases; unmatched junction bases: 8. In DNA form, the CDR3 reads TGTGCCAGCAGCTTAGGATTTCTAGCGGAAGACAATGAGCAGTTCTTC. Translated: CASSLGFLAEDNEQFF.

In its sample, this clonotype was seen many times. This CDR3 reads CASSSTGLPYNEQFF. Written as DNA, the CDR3 is TGTGCCAGCAGCTCAACGGGACTTCCTTACAATGAGCAGTTCTTC. This chain connects TRBV7-2 to TRBJ2-1, with D perhaps TRBD2 (6 bases). V gave up 4 bases and J gave up 4 bases, with 14 bases separating them. The length of the CDR3 is 15 residues. The germline gives CDR1 SGHTA, CDR2 FQGNSA.

Points on this clonotype: An end of the junction does not agree with germline; a read error may underlie this. V gene TRBV5-3 combines with J gene TRBJ1-2, with TRBD1 matching over 7 bases. TRBV5-3 is an open reading frame whose function is uncertain. This CDR3 region has 12 residues. CDR3 in DNA: TGTGCCAGCAGCTACGGGACAGAGGGCGAAACCTTC. Protein sequence: CASSYGTEGETF.

The genes are TRBV28 and TRBJ1-1, with D possibly matching TRBD1 (5 bases). V gave up 5 bases and J gave up 3 bases, with 13 bases separating them. This CDR3 region has 14 residues. Germline V gene data show CDR1 as MDHEN and CDR2 as SYDVKM. The CDR3 protein is CASSGTDFYTEAFF. DNA for the CDR3: TGTGCCAGCAGTGGGACGGATTTTTACACTGAAGCTTTCTTT.

The chain combines TRBV15 with TRBJ1-5, with TRBD1 matching 9 bases. The CDR3 extends over 16 amino acids. CDR1 and CDR2 (germline): LNHNV, YYDKDF (reference sequence). Trimming cost V 5 bases and J 4 bases; bases outside gene matches: 9. This CDR3 reads CATSGGTGRKNQPQHF. The CDR3 DNA reads as TGTGCCACCAGCGGGGGGACAGGGAGGAAAAATCAGCCCCAGCATTTT. Complete variable domain (other parts from reference TRBV15 and TRBJ1-5): DAMVIQNPRYQVTQFGKPVTLSCSQTLNHNVMYWYQQKSSQAPKLLFHYYDKDFNNEADTPDNFQSRRPNTSFCFLDIRSPGLGDTAMYLCATSGGTGRKNQPQHFGDGTRLSIL.

The chain has TRBV2 and TRBJ2-1, with a possible D match to TRBD1 (5 bases). CDR1 and CDR2 (germline): SNHLY, FYNNEI. The CDR3 loop spans 14 amino acids. V gave up 2 bases and J gave up 4 bases, with 9 bases separating them. The CDR3 is CASSETQEYNEQFF. In DNA, the CDR3 is TGTGCCAGCAGTGAAACACAGGAGTACAATGAGCAGTTCTTC.

The chain is built from TRBV12-3 or TRBV12-4 and TRBJ2-1; D might be TRBD1 (7 bases). The CDR3 is 13 amino acids. The V end lost 5 bases, the J end lost 9 bases, and 14 bases lay between the germline ends. The CDR3 coding sequence is TGTGCCAGCAGTCTGCCAGGGGGGCCTGAGCAGTTCTTC. Protein product: CASSLPGGPEQFF.

This clonotype was seen many times. The V call is TRBV4-2, the J call TRBJ2-7, with D perhaps matching TRBD2 (6 bases). V was trimmed by 1 base and J by 2 bases, leaving 6 bases between them. CDR1 is LGHNA and CDR2 is YNFKEQ in the germline V gene. This CDR3 comprises 13 residues. Here the CDR3 reads CASSQGGAYEQYF. In DNA form, the CDR3 reads TGTGCCAGCAGCCAAGGGGGGGCCTACGAGCAGTACTTC.

The rearrangement joins TRBV4-1 to TRBJ2-2, with 10 bases that match TRBD2. J gave up 6 bases and V 1 base, and 2 bases lay outside the gene matches. Per the germline V gene, CDR1 is MGHRA and CDR2 is YSYEKL. This CDR3 region has 15 residues. Here the CDR3 DNA reads TGCGCCAGCAGCCAAGTAGCGGGGGGCCCCGGGGAGCTGTTTTTT. It encodes CASSQVAGGPGELFF.

This clonotype appeared a few times. This rearrangement joins TRBV2 to TRBJ1-2; D is uncertain. The V end was cut by 8 bases, the J end by 4 bases, with 11 bases between. CDR1 is SNHLY, CDR2 FYNNEI, per germline. The CDR3 spans 12 residues. The CDR3 here is CASYGVGYGYTF. DNA of the CDR3: TGTGCCAGCTACGGGGTAGGCTATGGCTACACCTTC.

The V gene is TRBV5-5, the J gene TRBJ2-1; D unresolved. Germline CDR1 and CDR2: SGHKS and YYEKEE (reference sequence). V was trimmed by 4 bases and J by 7 bases, leaving 18 bases between them. The CDR3 runs 15 residues. Here the CDR3 DNA reads TGTGCCAGCAGCCCCTCCTTTTTAAAGACGAATGAGCAGTTCTTC. Its protein is CASSPSFLKTNEQFF.

This clonotype has only a few counts. Likely a read error: the CDR3 ends without its conserved phenylalanine or tryptophan. The DNA is omitted, as the CDR3 cannot be located on it reliably, and the CDR3 follows TCRdb's listing. J is TRBJ2-1 and V is TRBV12-3 or TRBV12-4. The CDR3 is 13 amino acids in total, end residues counted. The chain's CDR3 is CASSFGTTSGIGL.

This clonotype turned up a few times. The gene calls are TRBV19 and TRBJ2-7; D is possibly TRBD2 (5 bases). The germline V gene has CDR1 LNHDA and CDR2 SQIVND (reference sequence). The CDR3 runs 15 residues. Trimming took off 10 bases at V and 2 bases at J, with 21 bases between the two ends. The CDR3 DNA sequence: TGTGCCACCCGCTCTTCTAGCTTTCCAGCCTACGAGCAGTACTTC. Protein sequence: CATRSSSFPAYEQYF.

A few counts support this clonotype. The chain has TRBV2 and TRBJ2-1, with a possible D match to TRBD1 (6 bases). CDR3 length equals 14 residues. Trimming took 7 bases from V and 5 from J, leaving 15 bases between them. CDR1 and CDR2 (germline): SNHLY, FYNNEI. CDR3 amino acids: CASILGAGNNEQFF. CDR3 in DNA: TGTGCCAGCATCTTGGGGGCCGGTAACAATGAGCAGTTCTTC.